This TCR beta chain was observed in a study of T cells in localized non-small cell lung cancer. Clones were sequenced by immunoSEQ multiplex PCR, and TCRdb holds only the in-frame ones, with some missing. Seen here are fewer than 40,000 clones, under 85% observed once, and the top ten hold roughly 35%. Losses at the gene ends were 6 bases for V and 6 bases for J; bases not matched to a gene: 5. Germline CDR1 LNHDA, CDR2 SQIVND (reference sequence). This CDR3 has 13 amino acids. The clonotype was recovered from a male donor at least 60 years old with stage II squamous cell lung carcinoma. This sample comprised peripheral blood, obtained before any cancer treatment. The V and J genes are TRBV19 and TRBJ1-5; 7 nucleotides line up with TRBD1. In nucleotides, the CDR3 is TGTGCCAGTAGCCCAGACAGGGTTCAGCCCCAGCATTTT. Protein: CASSPDRVQPQHF.